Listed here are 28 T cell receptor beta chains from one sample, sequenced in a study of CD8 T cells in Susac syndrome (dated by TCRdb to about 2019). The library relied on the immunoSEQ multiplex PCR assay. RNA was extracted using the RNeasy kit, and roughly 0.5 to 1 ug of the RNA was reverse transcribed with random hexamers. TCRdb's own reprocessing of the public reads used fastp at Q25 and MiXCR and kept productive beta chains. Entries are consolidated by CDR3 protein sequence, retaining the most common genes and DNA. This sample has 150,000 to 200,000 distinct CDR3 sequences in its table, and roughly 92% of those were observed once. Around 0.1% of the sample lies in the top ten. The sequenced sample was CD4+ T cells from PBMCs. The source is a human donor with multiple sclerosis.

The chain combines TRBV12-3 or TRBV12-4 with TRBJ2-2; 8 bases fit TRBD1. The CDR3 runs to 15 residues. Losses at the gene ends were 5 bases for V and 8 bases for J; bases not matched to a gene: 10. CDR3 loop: CASSRTGFDGGELFF. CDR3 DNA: TGTGCCAGCAGTCGGACAGGGTTCGACGGGGGGGAGCTGTTTTTT.

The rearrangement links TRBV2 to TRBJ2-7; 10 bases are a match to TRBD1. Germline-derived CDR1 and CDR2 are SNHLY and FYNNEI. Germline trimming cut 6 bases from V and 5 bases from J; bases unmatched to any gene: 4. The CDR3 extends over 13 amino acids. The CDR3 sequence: CASRTGTGDEQYF. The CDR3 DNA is TGTGCCAGCAGAACCGGGACAGGGGACGAGCAGTACTTC. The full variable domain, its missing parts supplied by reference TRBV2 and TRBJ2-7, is EPEVTQTPSHQVTQMGQEVILRCVPISNHLYFYWYRQILGQKVEFLVSFYNNEISEKSEIFDDQFSVERPDGSNFTLKIRSTKLEDSAMYFCASRTGTGDEQYFGPGTRLTVT.

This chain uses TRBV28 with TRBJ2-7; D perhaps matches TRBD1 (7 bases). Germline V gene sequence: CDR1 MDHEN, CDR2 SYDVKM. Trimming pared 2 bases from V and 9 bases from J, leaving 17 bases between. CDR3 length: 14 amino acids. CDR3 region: CASSLGDSNRGQYF. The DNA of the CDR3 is TGTGCCAGCAGTTTAGGGGACTCAAACAGGGGGCAGTACTTC.

CDR3 loop: CAWDRGLMYEQYF. The CDR3 nucleotides are TGTGCCTGGGACAGGGGGCTAATGTACGAGCAGTACTTC. V usage is TRBV30 and J usage is TRBJ2-7; 10 nucleotides line up with TRBD1. This CDR3 is built from 13 residues. Germline CDR1 is GTSNPN and CDR2 is SVGIG (reference sequence). V shed 5 bases and J 4 bases; nucleotides not matched to a gene: 5.

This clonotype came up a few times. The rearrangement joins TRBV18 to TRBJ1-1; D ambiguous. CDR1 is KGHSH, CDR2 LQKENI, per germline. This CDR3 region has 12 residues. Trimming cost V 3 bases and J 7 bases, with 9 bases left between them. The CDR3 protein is CASSPRRDEAFF. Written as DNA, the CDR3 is TGTGCCAGCTCACCGAGGCGGGATGAAGCTTTCTTT.

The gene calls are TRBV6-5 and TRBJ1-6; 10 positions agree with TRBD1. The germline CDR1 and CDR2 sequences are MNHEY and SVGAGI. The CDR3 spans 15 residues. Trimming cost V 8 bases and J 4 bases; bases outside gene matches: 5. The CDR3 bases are TGTGCCAGCGGGACAGGGGCCCTTTATAATTCACCCCTCCACTTT. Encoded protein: CASGTGALYNSPLHF.

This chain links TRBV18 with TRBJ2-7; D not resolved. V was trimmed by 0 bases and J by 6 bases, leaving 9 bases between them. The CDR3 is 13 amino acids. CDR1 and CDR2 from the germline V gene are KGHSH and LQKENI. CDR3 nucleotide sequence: TGTGCCAGCTCACCACCCCACTCGGGCGAGCAGTACTTC. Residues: CASSPPHSGEQYF.

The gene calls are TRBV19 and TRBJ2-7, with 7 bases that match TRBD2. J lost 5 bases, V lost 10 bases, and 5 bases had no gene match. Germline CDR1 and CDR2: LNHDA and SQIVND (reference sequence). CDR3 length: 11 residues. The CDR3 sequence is CATGTIDEQYF. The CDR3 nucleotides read TGTGCCACGGGGACTATCGACGAGCAGTACTTC. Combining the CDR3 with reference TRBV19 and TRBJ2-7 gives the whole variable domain DGGITQSPKYLFRKEGQNVTLSCEQNLNHDAMYWYRQDPGQGLRLIYYSQIVNDFQKGDIAEGYSVSREKKESFPLTVTSAQKNPTAFYLCATGTIDEQYFGPGTRLTVT.

Written as DNA, the CDR3 is TGTGCCAGCGCGACTGGCCAGACCCAGTACTTC. Translation: CASATGQTQYF. This sequence joins TRBV7-2 and TRBJ2-5; D gene ambiguous. This CDR3 comprises 11 residues. V was clipped by 8 bases and J by 6 bases, with 10 bases between them. Germline V gene data show CDR1 as SGHTA and CDR2 as FQGNSA. The full variable domain, completed using reference TRBV7-2 and TRBJ2-5, is GAGVSQSPSNKVTEKGKDVELRCDPISGHTALYWYRQSLGQGLEFLIYFQGNSAPDKSGLPSDRFSAERTGGSVSTLTIQRTQQEDSAVYLCASATGQTQYFGPGTRLLVL.

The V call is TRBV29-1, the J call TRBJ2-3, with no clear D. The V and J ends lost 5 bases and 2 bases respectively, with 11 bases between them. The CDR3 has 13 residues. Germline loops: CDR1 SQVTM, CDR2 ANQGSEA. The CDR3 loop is CSVPDRNTDTQYF. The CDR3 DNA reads TGCAGCGTTCCTGACCGTAACACAGATACGCAGTATTTT.

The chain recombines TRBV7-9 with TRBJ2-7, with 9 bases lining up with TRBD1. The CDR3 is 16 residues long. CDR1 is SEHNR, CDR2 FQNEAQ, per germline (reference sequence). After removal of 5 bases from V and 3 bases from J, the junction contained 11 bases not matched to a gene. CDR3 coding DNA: TGTGCCAGCAGCCCGAGGACAGGGGCGTGGGGCTACGAGCAGTACTTC. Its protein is CASSPRTGAWGYEQYF. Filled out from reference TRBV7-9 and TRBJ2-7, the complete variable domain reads DTGVSQNPRHKITKRGQNVTFRCDPISEHNRLYWYRQTLGQGPEFLTYFQNEAQLEKSRLLSDRFSAERPKGSFSTLEIQRTEQGDSAMYLCASSPRTGAWGYEQYFGPGTRLTVT.

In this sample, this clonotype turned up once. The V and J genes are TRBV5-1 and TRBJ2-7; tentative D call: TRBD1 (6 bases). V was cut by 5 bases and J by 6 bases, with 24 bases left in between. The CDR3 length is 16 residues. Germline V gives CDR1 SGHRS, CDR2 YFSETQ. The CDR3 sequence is CASSVSGTRLLSEQYF. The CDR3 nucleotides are TGCGCCAGCAGTGTTTCCGGGACAAGGCTCCTAAGCGAGCAGTACTTC.

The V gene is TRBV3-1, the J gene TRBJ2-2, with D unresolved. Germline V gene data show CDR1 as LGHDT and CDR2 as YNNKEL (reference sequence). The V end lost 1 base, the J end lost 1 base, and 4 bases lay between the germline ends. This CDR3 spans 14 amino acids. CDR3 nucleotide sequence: TGTGCCAGCAGCCAAGGTGGGAACACCGGGGAGCTGTTTTTT. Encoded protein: CASSQGGNTGELFF.

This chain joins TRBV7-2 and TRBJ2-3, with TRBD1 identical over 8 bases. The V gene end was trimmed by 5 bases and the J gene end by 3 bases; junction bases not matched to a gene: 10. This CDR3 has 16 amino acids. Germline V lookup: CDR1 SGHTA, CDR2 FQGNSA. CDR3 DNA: TGTGCCAGCAGCATAAGACAGGGGAGAGAGACAGATACGCAGTATTTT. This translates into CASSIRQGRETDTQYF. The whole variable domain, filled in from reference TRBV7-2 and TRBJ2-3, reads GAGVSQSPSNKVTEKGKDVELRCDPISGHTALYWYRQSLGQGLEFLIYFQGNSAPDKSGLPSDRFSAERTGGSVSTLTIQRTQQEDSAVYLCASSIRQGRETDTQYFGPGTRLTVL.

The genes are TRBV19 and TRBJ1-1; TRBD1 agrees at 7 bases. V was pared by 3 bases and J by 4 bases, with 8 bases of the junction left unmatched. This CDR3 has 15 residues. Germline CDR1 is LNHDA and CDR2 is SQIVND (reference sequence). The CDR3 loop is CASSIQETGSTEAFF. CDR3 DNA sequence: TGTGCCAGTAGTATTCAGGAGACAGGGAGCACTGAAGCTTTCTTT. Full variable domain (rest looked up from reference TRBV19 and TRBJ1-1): DGGITQSPKYLFRKEGQNVTLSCEQNLNHDAMYWYRQDPGQGLRLIYYSQIVNDFQKGDIAEGYSVSREKKESFPLTVTSAQKNPTAFYLCASSIQETGSTEAFFGQGTRLTVV.

For the CDR3, the DNA is TGTGCCAGCAGCTTAGGCGGGACCGCATCCTACAATGAGCAGTTCTTC. The encoded protein is CASSLGGTASYNEQFF. This rearrangement joins TRBV11-3 to TRBJ2-1; D is possibly TRBD2 (6 bases). This CDR3 has 16 amino acids. CDR1 SGHNT and CDR2 YENEEA come from the germline V gene. The V and J ends lost 1 base and 1 base respectively, with 11 bases between them.

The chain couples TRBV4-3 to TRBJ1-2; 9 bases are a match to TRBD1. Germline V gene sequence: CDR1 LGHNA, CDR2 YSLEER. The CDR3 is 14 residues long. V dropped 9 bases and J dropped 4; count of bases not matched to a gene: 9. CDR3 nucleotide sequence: TGCGCCAGTGCGTTGGAGGACAGGGGCTATGGCTACACCTTC. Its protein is CASALEDRGYGYTF.

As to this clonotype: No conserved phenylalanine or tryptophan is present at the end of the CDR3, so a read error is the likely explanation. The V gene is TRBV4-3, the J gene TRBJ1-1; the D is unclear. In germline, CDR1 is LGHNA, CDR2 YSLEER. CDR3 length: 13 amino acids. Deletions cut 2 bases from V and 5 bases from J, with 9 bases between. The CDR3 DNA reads TGCGCCAGCAGCCAACCCGGAAAGACTGAAGCTTTCTCT. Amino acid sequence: CASSQPGKTEAFS.

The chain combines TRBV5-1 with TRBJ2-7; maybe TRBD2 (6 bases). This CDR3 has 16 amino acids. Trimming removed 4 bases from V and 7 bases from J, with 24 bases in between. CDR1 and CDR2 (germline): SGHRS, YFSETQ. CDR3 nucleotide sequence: TGCGCCAGCAGCGATCGGGGGATGGCAACCCGGTGGGAGCAGTACTTC. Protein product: CASSDRGMATRWEQYF.

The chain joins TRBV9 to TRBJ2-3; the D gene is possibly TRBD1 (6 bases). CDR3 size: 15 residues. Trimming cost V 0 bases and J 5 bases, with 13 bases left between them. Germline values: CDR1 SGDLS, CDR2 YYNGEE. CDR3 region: CASSVEDRFGDTQYF. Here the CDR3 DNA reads TGTGCCAGCAGCGTAGAGGACAGATTCGGAGATACGCAGTATTTT.

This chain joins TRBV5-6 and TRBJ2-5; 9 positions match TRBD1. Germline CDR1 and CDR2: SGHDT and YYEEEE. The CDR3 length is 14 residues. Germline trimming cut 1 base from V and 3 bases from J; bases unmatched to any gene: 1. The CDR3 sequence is CASSLTGGEETQYF. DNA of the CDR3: TGTGCCAGCAGCTTGACAGGGGGCGAAGAGACCCAGTACTTC.

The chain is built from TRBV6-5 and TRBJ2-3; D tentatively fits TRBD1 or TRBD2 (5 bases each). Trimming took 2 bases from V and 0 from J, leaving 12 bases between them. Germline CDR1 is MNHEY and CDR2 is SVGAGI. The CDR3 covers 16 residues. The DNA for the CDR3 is TGTGCCAGCAGTTACAGGGGACCGTCGAGCACAGATACGCAGTATTTT. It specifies CASSYRGPSSTDTQYF.

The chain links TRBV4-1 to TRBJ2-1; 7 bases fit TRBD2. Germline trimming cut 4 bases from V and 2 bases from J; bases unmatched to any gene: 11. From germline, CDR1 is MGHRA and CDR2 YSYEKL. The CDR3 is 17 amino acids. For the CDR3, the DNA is TGCGCCAGCAGCCCCCTGACTAGCAGATACCCCTACAATGAGCAGTTCTTC. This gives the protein CASSPLTSRYPYNEQFF.

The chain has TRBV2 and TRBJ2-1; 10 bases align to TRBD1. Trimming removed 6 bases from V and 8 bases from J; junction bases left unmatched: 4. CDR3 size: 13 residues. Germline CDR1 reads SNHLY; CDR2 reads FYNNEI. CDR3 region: CASRTGTGDEQFF. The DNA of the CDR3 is TGTGCCAGCAGAACCGGGACAGGGGATGAGCAGTTCTTC.

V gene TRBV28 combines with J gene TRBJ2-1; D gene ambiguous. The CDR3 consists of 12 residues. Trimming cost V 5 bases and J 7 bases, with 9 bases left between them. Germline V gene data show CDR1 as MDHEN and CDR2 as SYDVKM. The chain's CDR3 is CASSVTLNEQFF. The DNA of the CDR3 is TGTGCCAGCAGTGTGACTTTGAATGAGCAGTTCTTC.

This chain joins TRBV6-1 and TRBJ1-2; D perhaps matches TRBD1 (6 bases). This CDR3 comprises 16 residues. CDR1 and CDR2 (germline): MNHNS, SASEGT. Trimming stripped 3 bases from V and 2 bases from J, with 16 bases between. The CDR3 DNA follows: TGTGCCAGCAGTGATCCTCATGGGGGGCAGAACTATGGCTACACCTTC. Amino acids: CASSDPHGGQNYGYTF.

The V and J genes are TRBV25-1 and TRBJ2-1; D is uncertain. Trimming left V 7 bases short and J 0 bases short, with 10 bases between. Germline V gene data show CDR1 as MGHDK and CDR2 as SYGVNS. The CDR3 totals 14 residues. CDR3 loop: CASNSAGSYNEQFF. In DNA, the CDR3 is TGTGCCAGCAATTCGGCCGGCTCCTACAATGAGCAGTTCTTC.

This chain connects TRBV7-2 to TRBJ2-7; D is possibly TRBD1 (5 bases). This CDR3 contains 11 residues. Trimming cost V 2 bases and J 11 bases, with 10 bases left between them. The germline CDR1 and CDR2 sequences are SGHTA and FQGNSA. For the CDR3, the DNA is TGTGCCAGCAGCTTACAAGGGGAAGAGTACTTC. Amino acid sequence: CASSLQGEEYF.